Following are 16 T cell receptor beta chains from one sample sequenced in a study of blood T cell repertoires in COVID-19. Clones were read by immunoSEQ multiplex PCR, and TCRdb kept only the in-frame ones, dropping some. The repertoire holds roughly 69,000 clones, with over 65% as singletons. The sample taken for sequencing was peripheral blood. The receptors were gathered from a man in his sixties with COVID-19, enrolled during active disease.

The CDR3 loop is CASSASRVGEKLFF. The CDR3 nucleotides are TGTGCCAGCAGTGCCAGCCGGGTCGGGGAAAAACTGTTTTTT. The chain employs TRBV2 and TRBJ1-4; D is undetermined. V was pared by 4 bases and J by 8 bases, with 14 bases between. The CDR3 sequence is 14 residues long. The germline V gene has CDR1 SNHLY and CDR2 FYNNEI.

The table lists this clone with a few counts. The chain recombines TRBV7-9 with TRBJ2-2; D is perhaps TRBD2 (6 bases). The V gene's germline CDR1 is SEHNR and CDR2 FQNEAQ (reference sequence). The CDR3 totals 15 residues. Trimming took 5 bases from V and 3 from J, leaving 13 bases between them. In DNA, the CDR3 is TGTGCCAGCAGCACATTTAGCGGATACACCGGGGAGCTGTTTTTT. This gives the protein CASSTFSGYTGELFF. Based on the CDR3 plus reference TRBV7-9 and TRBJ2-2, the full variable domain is DTGVSQNPRHKITKRGQNVTFRCDPISEHNRLYWYRQTLGQGPEFLTYFQNEAQLEKSRLLSDRFSAERPKGSFSTLEIQRTEQGDSAMYLCASSTFSGYTGELFFGEGSRLTVL.

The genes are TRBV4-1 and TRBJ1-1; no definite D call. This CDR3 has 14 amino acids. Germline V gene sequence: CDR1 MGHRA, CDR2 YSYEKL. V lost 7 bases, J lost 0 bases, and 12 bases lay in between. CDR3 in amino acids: CASKSGRLNTEAFF. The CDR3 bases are TGCGCCAGCAAATCGGGAAGGTTGAACACTGAAGCTTTCTTT.

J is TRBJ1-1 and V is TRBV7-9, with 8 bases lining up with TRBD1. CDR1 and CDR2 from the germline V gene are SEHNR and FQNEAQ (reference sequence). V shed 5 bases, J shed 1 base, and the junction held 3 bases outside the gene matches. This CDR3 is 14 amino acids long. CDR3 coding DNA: TGTGCCAGCAGCCCAGGACAGGGGAACACTGAAGCTTTCTTT. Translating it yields CASSPGQGNTEAFF.

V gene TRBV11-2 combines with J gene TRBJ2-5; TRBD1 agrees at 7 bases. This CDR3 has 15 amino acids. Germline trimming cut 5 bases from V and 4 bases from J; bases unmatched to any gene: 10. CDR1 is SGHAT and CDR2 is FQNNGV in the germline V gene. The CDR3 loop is CASSIILGGTETQYF. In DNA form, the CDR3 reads TGTGCCAGCAGCATCATCTTAGGGGGCACAGAGACCCAGTACTTC.

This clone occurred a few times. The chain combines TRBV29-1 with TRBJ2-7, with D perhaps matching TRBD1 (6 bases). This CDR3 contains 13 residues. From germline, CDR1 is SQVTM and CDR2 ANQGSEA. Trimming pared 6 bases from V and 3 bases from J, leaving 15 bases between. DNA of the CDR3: TGCAGCGTGGGGGACACCCCGTTCTACGAGCAGTACTTC. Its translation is CSVGDTPFYEQYF.

The CDR3, as DNA: TGTGCCAGCAGTTACTCGATAACAGGGGGAAACACCATATATTTT. This translates into CASSYSITGGNTIYF. This chain uses TRBV6-5 with TRBJ1-3; weak D call: TRBD1 (6 bases). The germline V and J ends were trimmed by 0 bases and 4 bases, with 10 bases remaining between them. The CDR3 is 15 residues long. The germline V gene encodes CDR1 MNHEY and CDR2 SVGAGI.

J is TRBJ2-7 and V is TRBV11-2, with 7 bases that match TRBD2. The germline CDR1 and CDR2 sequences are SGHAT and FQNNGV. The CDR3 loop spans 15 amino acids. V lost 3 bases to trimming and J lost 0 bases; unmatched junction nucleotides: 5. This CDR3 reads CASSFTSGNSYEQYF. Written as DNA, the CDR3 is TGTGCCAGCAGCTTTACGAGCGGGAACTCCTACGAGCAGTACTTC.

This CDR3 reads CASLQLPSGANVLTF. CDR3 DNA: TGTGCCAGCCTCCAACTCCCCTCTGGGGCCAACGTCCTGACTTTC. The rearrangement uses TRBV28 and TRBJ2-6; D call uncertain. V gave up 8 bases and J gave up 0 bases, with 11 bases separating them. CDR3 size: 15 residues. CDR1 and CDR2 (germline): MDHEN, SYDVKM.

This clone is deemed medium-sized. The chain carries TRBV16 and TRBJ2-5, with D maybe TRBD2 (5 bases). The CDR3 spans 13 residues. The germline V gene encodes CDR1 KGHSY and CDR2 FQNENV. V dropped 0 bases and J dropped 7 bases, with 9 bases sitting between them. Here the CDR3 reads CASSQSASGTQYF. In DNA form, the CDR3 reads TGTGCCAGCAGCCAATCGGCCAGCGGGACCCAGTACTTC.

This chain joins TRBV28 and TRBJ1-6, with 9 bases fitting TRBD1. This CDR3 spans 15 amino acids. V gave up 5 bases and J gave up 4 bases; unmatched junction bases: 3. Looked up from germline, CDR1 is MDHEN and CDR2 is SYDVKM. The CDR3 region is CASSPGQGYNSPLHF. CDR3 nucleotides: TGTGCCAGCAGTCCGGGACAGGGATATAATTCACCCCTCCACTTT.

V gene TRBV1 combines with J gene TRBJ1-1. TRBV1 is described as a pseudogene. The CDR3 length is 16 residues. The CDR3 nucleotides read TGCACCAGCAGCCGTCGTCGAATGGTCGTGAGAGGTGGAGCTTTCTTT. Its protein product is CTSSRRRMVVRGGAFF.

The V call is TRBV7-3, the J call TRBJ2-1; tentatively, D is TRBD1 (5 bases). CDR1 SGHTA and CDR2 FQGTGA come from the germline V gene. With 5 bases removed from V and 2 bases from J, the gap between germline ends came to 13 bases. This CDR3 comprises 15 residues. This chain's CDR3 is CASSASRGTYNEQFF. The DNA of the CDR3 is TGTGCCAGCAGCGCCTCTAGGGGCACCTACAATGAGCAGTTCTTC.

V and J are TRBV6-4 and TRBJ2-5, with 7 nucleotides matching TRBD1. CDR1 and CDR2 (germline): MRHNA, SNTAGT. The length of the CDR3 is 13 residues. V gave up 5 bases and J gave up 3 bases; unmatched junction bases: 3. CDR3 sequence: CASSPTGEETQYF. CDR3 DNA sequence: TGTGCCAGCAGTCCCACAGGGGAAGAGACCCAGTACTTC.

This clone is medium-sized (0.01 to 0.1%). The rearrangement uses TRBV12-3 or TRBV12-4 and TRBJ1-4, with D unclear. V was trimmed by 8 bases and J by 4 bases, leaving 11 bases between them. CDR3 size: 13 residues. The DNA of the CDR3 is TGTGCCAGCTCGGGAAGACTTAATGAAAAACTGTTTTTT. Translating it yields CASSGRLNEKLFF.

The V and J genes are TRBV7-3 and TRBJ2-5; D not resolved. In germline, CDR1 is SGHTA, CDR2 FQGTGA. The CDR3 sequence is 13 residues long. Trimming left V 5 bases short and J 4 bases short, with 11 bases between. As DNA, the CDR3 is TGTGCCAGCAGCCCCTCAACTACAGAGACCCAGTACTTC. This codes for CASSPSTTETQYF.